Following are 4 T cell receptor beta chains from one sample sequenced in a study of PD-L1 blockade in urothelial cancer. Produced via immunoSEQ multiplex PCR; TCRdb's table is partial and in-frame only. The sample shows some 44,000 clones, around 80% of them seen only once. Time point: pretreatment peripheral blood. Specimen: PBMCs, collected around atezolizumab (anti-PD-L1) treatment. These receptors were collected from a man aged 55 to 69 with urothelial cancer.

V is TRBV10-3 and J is TRBJ2-3; TRBD1 aligns across 7 bases. Germline CDR1 and CDR2: ENHRY and SYGVKD. Trimming took 3 bases from V and 14 from J; bases not matched to a gene: 17. This CDR3 region has 15 residues. The CDR3 region is CAISDPFRTGPAGYF. Here the CDR3 DNA reads TGTGCCATCAGTGACCCCTTTAGGACAGGTCCGGCGGGGTATTTT.

The rearrangement uses TRBV30 and TRBJ2-6; D remains unclear. This CDR3 is 14 amino acids long. Germline CDR1 and CDR2: GTSNPN and SVGIG (reference sequence). Trimming took off 0 bases at V and 2 bases at J, with 5 bases between the two ends. The CDR3 coding sequence is TGTGCCTGGAGTGTACATGCTGGGGCCAACGTCCTGACTTTC. This sequence encodes CAWSVHAGANVLTF. Complete variable domain (other parts from reference TRBV30 and TRBJ2-6): SQTIHQWPATLVQPVGSPLSLECTVEGTSNPNLYWYRQAAGRGLQLLFYSVGIGQISSEVPQNLSASRPQDRQFILSSKKLLLSDSGFYLCAWSVHAGANVLTFGAGSRLTVL.

CDR3 loop: CASSSLRDRNTGELFF. The CDR3 bases are TGTGCCAGCAGCTCACTCCGGGACAGGAACACCGGGGAGCTGTTTTTT. The chain links TRBV7-9 to TRBJ2-2, with 7 bases aligning to TRBD1. From germline, CDR1 is SEHNR and CDR2 FQNEAQ (reference sequence). The trim removed 4 bases at V and 1 base at J, leaving 6 bases unmatched. This CDR3 spans 16 amino acids.

As to this clone: The junction and the germline gene differ at one end; a read error may be behind it. The rearrangement links TRBV28 to TRBJ1-1; 7 bases are shared with TRBD1. This CDR3 contains 18 residues. Germline-derived CDR1 and CDR2 are MDHEN and SYDVKM. The DNA of the CDR3 is TGTGCCAGCACTTTAAACGGACAGGTGAGAGGCATGAACACTGAAGCTTTCTTT. It specifies CASTLNGQVRGMNTEAFF.